This TCR beta chain was found in a study of blood T cell repertoires in COVID-19. Study details: The origin of the acute and convalescent COVID-19 samples was the United States, Italy and Spain. T cells, B-cell-depleted T cells, or PBMCs supplied cDNA or gDNA.

In the original processing: Reference gene primer amplification yielded estimated nucleated cell counts. Measured with immunoSEQ multiplex PCR; TCRdb has only the in-frame clones, and not every one. V, J and clone size reflect that table, while D and trimming were determined from the DNA. Of about 140,000 clones in the sample, around 80% were seen once. This clonotype was obtained from a man at least 80 years old with acute or convalescent COVID-19. The sequenced material came from peripheral blood.

CDR3: CSVLRRGSTGELFF. The CDR3 region has the DNA TGCAGCGTCCTGCGACGGGGGAGCACCGGGGAGCTGTTTTTT. The J gene is TRBJ2-2, the V gene TRBV29-1; tentatively, D is TRBD2 (6 bases). The germline CDR1 and CDR2 sequences are SQVTM and ANQGSEA. Trimming removed 6 bases from V and 4 bases from J, with 15 bases in between. CDR3 length: 14 amino acids.